The 21 T cell receptor beta chains in this list originate from one sample, sequenced in a study of shared clonotypes between healthy human individuals. Assay used: immunoSEQ multiplex PCR; TCRdb lists only in-frame clones, some missing. The table has over 1.4 million clones, roughly 95% seen once. The sample consisted of naive CD4+ T cells sorted from blood. Subset described: CD45RA+ positively selected. The receptors were sampled from a man aged 25 to 40 in good health.

This chain links TRBV4-1 with TRBJ2-7; D unresolved. Trimming pared 1 base from V and 2 bases from J, leaving 9 bases between. The length of the CDR3 is 14 residues. Germline V lookup: CDR1 MGHRA, CDR2 YSYEKL. CDR3 residues: CASSQAQTAYEQYF. The CDR3 DNA reads as TGCGCCAGCAGCCAAGCCCAAACAGCCTACGAGCAGTACTTC.

The chain joins TRBV7-2 to TRBJ1-4; maybe TRBD1 (5 bases). CDR3 length equals 16 residues. V was trimmed by 5 bases and J by 7 bases, leaving 20 bases between them. Germline V gene sequence: CDR1 SGHTA, CDR2 FQGNSA. CDR3 DNA sequence: TGTGCCAGCAGCAAGGGTTTGGGGGGGTTAGTTGAAAAACTGTTTTTT. Amino acids: CASSKGLGGLVEKLFF.

This clone is a singleton in its sample. V and J are TRBV4-3 and TRBJ1-2; 8 positions agree with TRBD1. After removal of 1 base from V and 4 bases from J, the junction contained 14 bases not matched to a gene. Germline V gene data show CDR1 as LGHNA and CDR2 as YSLEER. This CDR3 spans 18 amino acids. In nucleotides, the CDR3 is TGCGCCAGCAGCCAAGCGCCGGCGACAGGGGCACAATCCTATGGCTACACCTTC. It is translated as CASSQAPATGAQSYGYTF.

The chain carries TRBV7-6 and TRBJ2-5, with a weak D call TRBD2 (5 bases). Germline values: CDR1 SGHVS, CDR2 FNYEAQ. The CDR3 sequence is 15 residues long. The ends were cut back, 5 bases at V and 1 base at J, with 14 bases in the middle. This CDR3 is CASSPSGRVQETQYF. As DNA, the CDR3 is TGTGCCAGCAGCCCGAGCGGCCGGGTCCAAGAGACCCAGTACTTC.

This chain uses TRBV7-6 with TRBJ2-3; the D is unclear. Germline CDR1 SGHVS, CDR2 FNYEAQ. The CDR3 is made up of 13 amino acids. V was pared by 3 bases and J by 4 bases, with 8 bases between. Written as DNA, the CDR3 is TGTGCCAGCAGCTTCTCGGGCCCAGATACGCAGTATTTT. Its protein product is CASSFSGPDTQYF. The variable domain in full, completed from reference TRBV7-6 and TRBJ2-3, reads GAGVSQSPRYKVTKRGQDVALRCDPISGHVSLYWYRQALGQGPEFLTYFNYEAQQDKSGLPNDRFSAERPEGSISTLTIQRTEQRDSAMYRCASSFSGPDTQYFGPGTRLTVL.

V and J are TRBV19 and TRBJ2-3; maybe TRBD1 (6 bases). There are 17 residues in the CDR3. Per the germline V gene, CDR1 is LNHDA and CDR2 is SQIVND (reference sequence). The V end was cut by 2 bases, the J end by 1 base, with 16 bases between. CDR3 loop: CASSIRKTGVGTDTQYF. CDR3 DNA sequence: TGTGCCAGTAGTATACGTAAGACAGGTGTTGGCACAGATACGCAGTATTTT.

The chain uses TRBV5-1 and TRBJ2-7, with 12 bases fitting TRBD2. This CDR3 has 15 residues. After removal of 0 bases from V and 4 bases from J, the junction contained 2 bases not matched to a gene. Germline values: CDR1 SGHRS, CDR2 YFSETQ. Here the CDR3 reads CASSLALAGGYEQYF. The CDR3 nucleotides read TGCGCCAGCAGCTTGGCACTAGCGGGAGGTTACGAGCAGTACTTC.

This chain connects TRBV5-1 to TRBJ2-2; D unclear. The CDR3 is 14 residues long. Trimming removed 1 base from V and 4 bases from J, with 8 bases in between. The V gene's germline CDR1 is SGHRS and CDR2 YFSETQ. For the CDR3, the DNA is TGCGCCAGCAGCTTGCGTCCGCTCACCGGGGAGCTGTTTTTT. Its translation is CASSLRPLTGELFF.

CDR3 nucleotides: TGTGCCATCTCGGACAGCCCGACTGGGGCCAACGTCCTGACTTTC. It specifies CAISDSPTGANVLTF. V and J are TRBV2 and TRBJ2-6; a possible D gene is TRBD1 (6 bases). The CDR3 has 15 amino acids. Between the trimmed V and J ends, which lost 10 bases and 2 bases, there was a span of 15 bases. Germline CDR1 reads SNHLY; CDR2 reads FYNNEI.

The chain recombines TRBV4-3 with TRBJ2-1; 12 positions match TRBD2. Trimming removed 2 bases from V and 2 bases from J; junction bases left unmatched: 1. This CDR3 has 16 residues. In germline, CDR1 is LGHNA, CDR2 YSLEER. The CDR3: CASSQRLAGAYNEQFF. The CDR3 DNA reads TGCGCCAGCAGCCAAAGACTAGCGGGGGCCTACAATGAGCAGTTCTTC.

V and J are TRBV19 and TRBJ2-7; 10 bases are a match to TRBD2. V lost 2 bases to trimming and J lost 6 bases; unmatched junction nucleotides: 13. Germline values: CDR1 LNHDA, CDR2 SQIVND (reference sequence). The CDR3 extends over 17 amino acids. The CDR3 region is CASSIKPSGSTVVEQYF. CDR3 DNA sequence: TGTGCCAGTAGTATAAAGCCTAGCGGGAGCACCGTCGTCGAGCAGTACTTC.

As DNA, the CDR3 is TGTGCCACCAGCCGACCCAGACTAGCGACGGGGCCCGGGGAGCTGTTTTTT. Translation: CATSRPRLATGPGELFF. This chain joins TRBV15 and TRBJ2-2, with 8 bases that match TRBD2. J was trimmed by 6 bases and V by 5 bases; bases with no gene match: 14. Germline V gene data show CDR1 as LNHNV and CDR2 as YYDKDF (reference sequence). The CDR3 is 17 residues long.

The chain links TRBV18 to TRBJ2-1; 10 nucleotides agree with TRBD2. Trimming at V came to 3 bases and at J to 9 bases, leaving 14 bases not matched to a gene. CDR3 length equals 17 residues. Germline CDR1 reads KGHSH; CDR2 reads LQKENI. Written as DNA, the CDR3 is TGTGCCAGCTCACCTCTAGGGGGGCTAGCGGGAGTCCTTGAGCAGTTCTTC. Translated, it gives CASSPLGGLAGVLEQFF.

The rearrangement uses TRBV11-2 and TRBJ1-1, with D unresolved. The CDR3 is 15 residues long. Trimming shortened V by 1 base and J by 1 base, and 10 bases separated the two germline ends. Germline-derived CDR1 and CDR2 are SGHAT and FQNNGV. The CDR3 sequence: CASSLGGIPNTEAFF. The DNA for the CDR3 is TGTGCCAGCAGCTTAGGCGGGATCCCGAACACTGAAGCTTTCTTT.

In the case of this clone: Other nucleotide sequences from this sample produce the same CDR3. The V gene is TRBV2, the J gene TRBJ2-2, with 7 bases lining up with TRBD1. The CDR3 covers 15 residues. Trimming at V came to 4 bases and at J to 0 bases, leaving 2 bases not matched to a gene. Germline V gene sequence: CDR1 SNHLY, CDR2 FYNNEI. CDR3: CASSGQGANTGELFF. In DNA, the CDR3 is TGTGCCAGCAGTGGACAGGGAGCGAACACCGGGGAGCTGTTTTTT.

The chain recombines TRBV18 with TRBJ2-1; 10 bases map to TRBD1. This CDR3 is 15 amino acids long. V dropped 4 bases and J dropped 7; count of bases not matched to a gene: 7. Germline CDR1 reads KGHSH; CDR2 reads LQKENI. CDR3 sequence reads: CASSLGTGDRNEQFF. The CDR3 nucleotides read TGTGCCAGCTCACTTGGGACAGGGGATCGGAATGAGCAGTTCTTC. Based on the CDR3 plus reference TRBV18 and TRBJ2-1, the full variable domain is NAGVMQNPRHLVRRRGQEARLRCSPMKGHSHVYWYRQLPEEGLKFMVYLQKENIIDESGMPKERFSAEFPKEGPSILRIQQVVRGDSAAYFCASSLGTGDRNEQFFGPGTRLTVL.

Remarks on this clone: The same CDR3 is also encoded by other DNA sequences in this sample. The chain has TRBV7-9 and TRBJ2-7, with a weak D call TRBD1 (6 bases). V dropped 0 bases and J dropped 3 bases, with 6 bases sitting between them. CDR1 and CDR2 (germline): SEHNR, FQNEAQ (reference sequence). The CDR3 runs to 13 residues. The CDR3 sequence is CASSLADSYEQYF. In DNA, the CDR3 is TGTGCCAGCAGCTTAGCGGACAGCTACGAGCAGTACTTC.

V and J are TRBV11-2 and TRBJ2-3; D gene unclear. Trimming pared 5 bases from V and 0 bases from J, leaving 15 bases between. Germline loops: CDR1 SGHAT, CDR2 FQNNGV. The CDR3 covers 16 residues. The CDR3 here is CASSPRIAPSTDTQYF. In DNA, the CDR3 is TGTGCCAGCAGCCCGCGGATAGCTCCTAGCACAGATACGCAGTATTTT.

The V call is TRBV7-9, the J call TRBJ2-7, with 9 nucleotides matching TRBD2. V lost 5 bases and J lost 5; bases outside the gene matches: 10. The germline gives CDR1 SEHNR, CDR2 FQNEAQ (reference sequence). This CDR3 is built from 15 residues. This chain's CDR3 is CASSLEVAGVHEQYF. The CDR3 nucleotides are TGTGCCAGCAGCCTAGAGGTAGCGGGAGTTCACGAGCAGTACTTC.

The chain couples TRBV28 to TRBJ1-5, with 8 bases aligning to TRBD1. This CDR3 contains 13 residues. The V and J ends lost 6 bases and 8 bases, in that order; junction bases with no gene match: 6. Germline CDR1 MDHEN, CDR2 SYDVKM. CDR3 DNA: TGTGCCAGCAGACAGGGGGGTATTGAGCCCCAGCATTTT. Protein: CASRQGGIEPQHF.

This clone was counted only a few times. The V and J genes are TRBV27 and TRBJ1-5; weak D call: TRBD1 (5 bases). CDR1 and CDR2 from the germline V gene are MNHEY and SMNVEV (reference sequence). Between the trimmed V and J ends, which lost 8 bases and 3 bases, there was a span of 17 bases. The CDR3 length is 15 residues. This CDR3 reads CASGILAGSNQPQHF. Written as DNA, the CDR3 is TGTGCCAGCGGAATCCTGGCAGGGTCCAATCAGCCCCAGCATTTT.